This T cell receptor (beta chain) was found in a study of CD8+CD57+ T cells in acquired aplastic anemia. Study-level background: Reads per healthy sample averaged around 9.9 million (CD4+) and 11.0 million (CD8+).

The V gene's germline CDR1 is ENHRY and CDR2 SYGVKD. The CDR3 spans 14 residues. V was pared by 1 base and J by 4 bases, with 9 bases between. Investigators profiled TCR beta VDJ and CDR3 from genomic DNA template. A single record per CDR3 protein comes from TCRdb applying MiXCR to the reads. The sample yields over 150,000 distinct CDR3 sequences, around 40% seen once. This clonotype was recorded many times. The chain has TRBV10-3 and TRBJ2-3; D ambiguous. Sequenced material: sorted CD4+, CD8+, or CD8+CD57+ T cells (not recorded which) from PBMCs. This clonotype originated in a human donor in good health. The CDR3 protein is CAISEWTQADTQYF. CDR3 nucleotides: TGTGCCATCAGTGAGTGGACCCAGGCAGATACGCAGTATTTT.